This is a list of T cell receptor beta chains from one sample in a study of tumor-infiltrating lymphocytes in primary liver carcinoma. TCRdb re-derived calls from the multiplex PCR reads in MiXCR, one entry per CDR3 protein. The data contain 90,000 to 150,000 distinct CDR3 sequences, approximately 68% of them seen just once; the ten biggest clones take up over 7.5%. The sequenced sample was tumor-adjacent normal liver tissue. The receptors were gathered from a woman aged 60-75 years with primary liver carcinoma and hepatitis B virus infection. Both conserved end residues are part of each CDR3. A D gene is named only where the DNA matches it firmly. Rows may omit the clone size; those that give it use once, few, many or a size class.

clone size: -; V gene: TRBV24-1; J gene: TRBJ2-3; D gene: TRBD2; CDR3 DNA: TGTGCCACCAGTGATCACGGGACTAGCGGGAACTCAAGAGATACGCAATATTTT; CDR3 protein: CATSDHGTSGNSRDTQYF
clone size: -; V gene: TRBV11-3; J gene: TRBJ1-1; D gene: -; CDR3 DNA: TGTGACAGCAGCCCCCCCGGGACACAAAGGAACACTGAGGTTTTCTTT; CDR3 protein: CDSSPPGTQRNTEVFF
clone size: many; V gene: TRBV2; J gene: TRBJ1-2; D gene: TRBD1; CDR3 DNA: TGTGCCAGCACAACAGGGGGGTATGGCTACACCTTC; CDR3 protein: CASTTGGYGYTF
clone size: medium-sized; V gene: TRBV11-3; J gene: TRBJ2-1; D gene: -; CDR3 DNA: TGTGCCAGCAGCTTAACCGGGATGGAGAATGAGCAGTTCTTC; CDR3 protein: CASSLTGMENEQFF
clone size: -; V gene: TRBV18; J gene: TRBJ1-5; D gene: -; CDR3 DNA: TGTGCCAGCTCACCAGGGAAGCGAGGGCTTCAGCTCCAGCATTTT; CDR3 protein: CASSPGKRGLQLQHF
clone size: -; V gene: TRBV5-1; J gene: TRBJ2-6; D gene: -; CDR3 DNA: TGCGCCAGCAACTGGATCTCTGGGGCCAACGTCCTGACTTTC; CDR3 protein: CASNWISGANVLTF
clone size: -; V gene: TRBV7-9; J gene: TRBJ2-1; D gene: -; CDR3 DNA: TGTGCCAGCAGAGTAGGGGGGGACAACTACAATGAGCAGTTCTTC; CDR3 protein: CASRVGGDNYNEQFF
clone size: -; V gene: TRBV11-2; J gene: TRBJ2-1; D gene: TRBD2; CDR3 DNA: TGTGCCAGCAGCCGACTAGCATCGGGATACAATGAGAAGATCTTC; CDR3 protein: CASSRLASGYNEKIF
clone size: -; V gene: TRBV12-3/TRBV12-4; J gene: TRBJ2-1; D gene: TRBD2; CDR3 DNA: TGTGCCAGCAGTTTAGCGTCTAGCGGGAGCCTGGGTAATGAGCAGTTCTTC; CDR3 protein: CASSLASSGSLGNEQFF
clone size: -; V gene: TRBV29-1; J gene: TRBJ2-5; D gene: TRBD1; CDR3 DNA: TGCTGCGTTGAAGTGGGGACAGGGGAACAAGAGACCCAATACTTC; CDR3 protein: CCVEVGTGEQETQYF
clone size: -; V gene: TRBV29-1; J gene: TRBJ2-7; D gene: TRBD1; CDR3 DNA: TGCAGCGATGGGGACAGGCCATACGATCAGTACTTC; CDR3 protein: CSDGDRPYDQYF
clone size: many; V gene: TRBV5-1; J gene: TRBJ2-1; D gene: TRBD2; CDR3 DNA: TGCGCCAGCAGCTTGGAGGCTAGCGGGAGGGCCCTATACAATGAGCAGTTCTTC; CDR3 protein: CASSLEASGRALYNEQFF
clone size: many; V gene: TRBV29-1; J gene: TRBJ2-3; D gene: TRBD1; CDR3 DNA: TGCAGCGTTGAAAGGACAGGGAGAAATACGCAGTATTTT; CDR3 protein: CSVERTGRNTQYF
clone size: once; V gene: TRBV6-5; J gene: TRBJ2-6; D gene: -; CDR3 DNA: TGTGCCAGCAGTTTAGACGGGTCTGGGGCCAGCCTCCTGACTTTC; CDR3 protein: CASSLDGSGASLLTF
clone size: -; V gene: TRBV18; J gene: TRBJ1-1; D gene: TRBD1; CDR3 DNA: TGTGCCAGCTCACGACAGGGATCGGTGAACACTGAAGCTTTCTTT; CDR3 protein: CASSRQGSVNTEAFF
clone size: -; V gene: TRBV5-6; J gene: TRBJ2-7; D gene: -; CDR3 DNA: TGTGCCAGCAGCTTGCGGGATAACTACGAGCGGTACTTC; CDR3 protein: CASSLRDNYERYF